This T cell receptor (beta chain) was sequenced during a study of T cells in Graves' hyperthyroidism and ophthalmopathy. Study-wide background: At initial diagnosis, before any treatment had begun, peripheral blood was obtained.

RNA transcripts yielded amplified TCR beta CDR3 regions. HTBI primers were the set used in a first-round RT-PCR of the TCR CDR3. A single record per CDR3 protein comes from TCRdb applying MiXCR to the multiplex PCR reads. The sample holds some 510,000 distinct CDR3 sequences, around 21% seen once. The CDR3 totals 16 residues. Germline CDR1 and CDR2: MGHRA and YSYEKL. V lost 1 base, J lost 9 bases, and 14 bases stayed unmatched. Over 18 months, lack of ophthalmopathy progression marked Graves' hyperthyroidism as stable. Clinical symptoms, serum thyroxine, TRAb, thyroid ultrasound and orbital computed tomography informed diagnoses. As to this clonotype: A read error may be the cause here, since a much bigger clone is one base away.

The clonotype comes from a man younger than 30 with Graves' hyperthyroidism. The chain joins TRBV4-1 to TRBJ1-2; 7 bases align to TRBD1. Sequenced material: blood. The CDR3 region is CASSQGRGGGRYCYTF. CDR3 bases: TGCGCCAGCAGCCAAGGGAGAGGGGGCGGAAGGTATTGCTACACCTTC.